This record covers a single T cell receptor beta chain. These data belong to a study of shared clonotypes between healthy human individuals. The repertoire was sequenced with immunoSEQ multiplex PCR; TCRdb's copy has only in-frame clones and lacks some. This sample yields around 640,000 clones, of which 96% are seen a single time; around 0.1% belongs to the top ten. CD45RO-negative, CCR7-selected cells formed the naive CD8 fraction, which excluded terminally differentiated effector memory CD45RA+ cells. Germline CDR1 reads MDHEN; CDR2 reads SYDVKM. V was cut by 2 bases and J by 7 bases, with 6 bases left in between. CDR3 length: 12 residues.

This sequence originates from a woman aged 30 to 39 in good health. Material for sequencing was naive CD8+ T cells sorted from blood. V is TRBV28 and J is TRBJ2-1; D remains ambiguous. The CDR3 sequence: CASSLTTNEQFF. The CDR3 DNA sequence: TGTGCCAGCAGTTTAACGACGAATGAGCAGTTCTTC.